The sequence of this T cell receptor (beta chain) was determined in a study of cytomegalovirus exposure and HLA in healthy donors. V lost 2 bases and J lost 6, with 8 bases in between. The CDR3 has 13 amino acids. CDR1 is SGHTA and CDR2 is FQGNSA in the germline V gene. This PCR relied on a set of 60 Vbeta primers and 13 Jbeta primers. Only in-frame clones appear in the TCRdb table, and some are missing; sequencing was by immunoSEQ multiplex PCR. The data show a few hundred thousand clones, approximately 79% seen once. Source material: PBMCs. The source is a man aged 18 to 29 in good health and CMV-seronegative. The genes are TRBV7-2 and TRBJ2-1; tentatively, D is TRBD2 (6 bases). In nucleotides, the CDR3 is TGTGCCAGCAGCTTATGGGGGGTCAATGAGCAGTTCTTC. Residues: CASSLWGVNEQFF.